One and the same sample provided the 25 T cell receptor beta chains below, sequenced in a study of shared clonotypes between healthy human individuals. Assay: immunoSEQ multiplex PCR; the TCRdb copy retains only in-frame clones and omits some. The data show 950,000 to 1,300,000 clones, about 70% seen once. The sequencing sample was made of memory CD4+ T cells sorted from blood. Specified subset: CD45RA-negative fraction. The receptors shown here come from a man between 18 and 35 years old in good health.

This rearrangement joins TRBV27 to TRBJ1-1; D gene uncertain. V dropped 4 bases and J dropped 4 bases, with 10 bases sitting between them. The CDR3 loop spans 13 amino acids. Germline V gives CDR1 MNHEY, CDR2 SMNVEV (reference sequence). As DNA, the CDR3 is TGTGCCAGCAGTTCCGACATCTTCACTGAAGCTTTCTTT. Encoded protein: CASSSDIFTEAFF.

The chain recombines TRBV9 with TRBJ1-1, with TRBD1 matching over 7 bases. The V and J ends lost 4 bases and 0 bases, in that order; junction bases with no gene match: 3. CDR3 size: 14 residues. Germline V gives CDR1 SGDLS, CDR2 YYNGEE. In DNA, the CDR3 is TGTGCCAGCAGCCTAGGGACAGTGAACACTGAAGCTTTCTTT. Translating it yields CASSLGTVNTEAFF.

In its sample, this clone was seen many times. The CDR3 reads CSVVSGITLNEQFF. CDR3 DNA sequence: TGCAGCGTTGTTAGCGGGATTACCCTCAATGAGCAGTTCTTC. The chain employs TRBV29-1 and TRBJ2-1; 8 positions match TRBD2. The germline V gene encodes CDR1 SQVTM and CDR2 ANQGSEA. CDR3 size: 14 residues. V trimming: 4 bases; J trimming: 6 bases; junction bases outside the gene matches: 8.

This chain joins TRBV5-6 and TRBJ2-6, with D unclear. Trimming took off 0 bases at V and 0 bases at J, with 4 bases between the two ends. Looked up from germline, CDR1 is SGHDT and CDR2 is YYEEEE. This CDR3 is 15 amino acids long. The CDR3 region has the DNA TGTGCCAGCAGCTTGGTGGGCTCTGGGGCCAACGTCCTGACTTTC. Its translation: CASSLVGSGANVLTF.

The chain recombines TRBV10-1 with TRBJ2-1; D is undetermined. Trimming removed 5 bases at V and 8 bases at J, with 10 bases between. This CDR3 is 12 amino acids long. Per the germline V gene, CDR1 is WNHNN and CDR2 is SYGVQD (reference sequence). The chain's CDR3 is CASSRAADEQFF. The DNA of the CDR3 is TGCGCCAGCAGTCGCGCGGCGGATGAGCAGTTCTTC.

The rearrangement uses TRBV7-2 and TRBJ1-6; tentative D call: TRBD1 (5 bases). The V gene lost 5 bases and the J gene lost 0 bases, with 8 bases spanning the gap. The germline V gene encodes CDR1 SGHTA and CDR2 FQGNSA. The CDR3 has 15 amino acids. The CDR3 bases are TGTGCCAGCAGCCGACAGAGCTCCTATAATTCACCCCTCCACTTT. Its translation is CASSRQSSYNSPLHF.

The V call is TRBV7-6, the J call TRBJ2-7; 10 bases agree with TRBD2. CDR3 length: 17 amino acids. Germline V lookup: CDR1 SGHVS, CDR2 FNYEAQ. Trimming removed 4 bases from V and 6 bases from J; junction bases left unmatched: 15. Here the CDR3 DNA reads TGTGCCAGCAGCTCCCCCCACGGCAGTAGGACTAGCGGCGAGCAGTACTTC. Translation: CASSSPHGSRTSGEQYF.

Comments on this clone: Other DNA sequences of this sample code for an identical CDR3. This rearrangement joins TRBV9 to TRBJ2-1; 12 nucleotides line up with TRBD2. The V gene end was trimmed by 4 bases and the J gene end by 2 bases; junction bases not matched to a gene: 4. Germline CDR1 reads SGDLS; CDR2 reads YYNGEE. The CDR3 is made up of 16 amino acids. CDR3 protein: CASSTRLAGAYNEQFF. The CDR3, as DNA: TGTGCCAGCAGCACTAGACTAGCGGGAGCCTACAATGAGCAGTTCTTC.

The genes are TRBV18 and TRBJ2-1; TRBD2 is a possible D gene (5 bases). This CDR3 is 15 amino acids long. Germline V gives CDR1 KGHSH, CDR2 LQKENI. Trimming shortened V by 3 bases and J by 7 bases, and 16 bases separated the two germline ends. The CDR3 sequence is CASSPSGLARNEQFF. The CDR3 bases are TGTGCCAGCTCACCTTCTGGACTGGCGAGGAATGAGCAGTTCTTC.

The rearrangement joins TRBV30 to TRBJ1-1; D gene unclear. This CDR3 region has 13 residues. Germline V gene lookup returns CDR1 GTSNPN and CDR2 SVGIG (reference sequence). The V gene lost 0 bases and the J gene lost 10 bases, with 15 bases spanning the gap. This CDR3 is CAWSVPGVPIAFF. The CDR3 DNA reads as TGTGCCTGGAGTGTACCCGGGGTCCCTATAGCTTTCTTT.

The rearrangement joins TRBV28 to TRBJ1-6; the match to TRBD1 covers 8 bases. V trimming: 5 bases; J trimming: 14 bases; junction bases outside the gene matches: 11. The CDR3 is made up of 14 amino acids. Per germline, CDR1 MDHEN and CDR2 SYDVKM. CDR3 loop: CASSPPDRAKTLHF. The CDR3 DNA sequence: TGTGCCAGCAGTCCCCCGGACAGGGCTAAAACCCTCCACTTT.

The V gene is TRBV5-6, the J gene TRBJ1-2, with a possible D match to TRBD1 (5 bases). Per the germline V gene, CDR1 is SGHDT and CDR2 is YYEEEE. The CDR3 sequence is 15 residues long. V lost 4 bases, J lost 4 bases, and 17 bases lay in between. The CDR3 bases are TGTGCCAGCAGCCCCAGCGCGCAGGGTGCCTATGGCTACACCTTC. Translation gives CASSPSAQGAYGYTF.

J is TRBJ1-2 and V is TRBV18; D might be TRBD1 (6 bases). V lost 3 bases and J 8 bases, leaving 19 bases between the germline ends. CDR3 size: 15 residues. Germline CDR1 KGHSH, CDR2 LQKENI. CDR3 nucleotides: TGTGCCAGCTCACCTGAACAGGGAGTTCGACGAGGCTACACCTTC. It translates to CASSPEQGVRRGYTF.

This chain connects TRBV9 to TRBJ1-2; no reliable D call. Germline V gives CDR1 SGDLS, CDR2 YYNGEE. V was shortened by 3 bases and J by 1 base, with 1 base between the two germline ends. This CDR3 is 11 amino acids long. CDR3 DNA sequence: TGTGCCAGCAGCGGTAACTATGGCTACACCTTC. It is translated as CASSGNYGYTF.

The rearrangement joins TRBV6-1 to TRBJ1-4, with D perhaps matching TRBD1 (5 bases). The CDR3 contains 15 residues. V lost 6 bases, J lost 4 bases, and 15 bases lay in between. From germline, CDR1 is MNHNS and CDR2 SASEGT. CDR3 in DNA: TGTGCCAGCAGACTACATGGGGGTAATAATGAAAAACTGTTTTTT. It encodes CASRLHGGNNEKLFF.

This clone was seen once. In nucleotides, the CDR3 is TGTGCCAGCAGCACCCAAACAGTCTTTAGGGGCAATCAGCCCCAGCATTTT. Protein: CASSTQTVFRGNQPQHF. This sequence joins TRBV21-1 and TRBJ1-5. TRBV21-1 is a listed pseudogene. This CDR3 contains 17 residues.

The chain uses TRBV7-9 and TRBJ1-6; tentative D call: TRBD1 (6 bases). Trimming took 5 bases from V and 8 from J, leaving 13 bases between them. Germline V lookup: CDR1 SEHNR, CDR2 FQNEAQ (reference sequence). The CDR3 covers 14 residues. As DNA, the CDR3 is TGTGCCAGCAGCCTAGGACAGAGTTATTCACCCCTCCACTTT. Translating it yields CASSLGQSYSPLHF. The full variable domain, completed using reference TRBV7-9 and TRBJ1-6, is DTGVSQNPRHKITKRGQNVTFRCDPISEHNRLYWYRQTLGQGPEFLTYFQNEAQLEKSRLLSDRFSAERPKGSFSTLEIQRTEQGDSAMYLCASSLGQSYSPLHFGNGTRLTVT.

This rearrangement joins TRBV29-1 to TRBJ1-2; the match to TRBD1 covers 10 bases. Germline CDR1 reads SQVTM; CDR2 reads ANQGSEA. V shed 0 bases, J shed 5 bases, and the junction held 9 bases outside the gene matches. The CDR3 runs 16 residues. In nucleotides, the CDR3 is TGCAGCGTTGAAGAGAGTGACAGGGGGCGGCCTTATGGCTACACCTTC. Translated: CSVEESDRGRPYGYTF. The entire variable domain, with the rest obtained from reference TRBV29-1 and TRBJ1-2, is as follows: SAVISQKPSRDICQRGTSLTIQCQVDSQVTMMFWYRQQPGQSLTLIATANQGSEATYESGFVIDKFPISRPNLTFSTLTVSNMSPEDSSIYLCSVEESDRGRPYGYTFGSGTRLTVV.

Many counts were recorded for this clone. The CDR3 bases are TGTGCCAGCAGCGGACAGGGCGCAACCGGGGAGCTGTTTTTT. This translates into CASSGQGATGELFF. V gene TRBV11-2 combines with J gene TRBJ2-2; 8 nucleotides agree with TRBD1. The CDR3 loop spans 14 amino acids. Germline CDR1 reads SGHAT; CDR2 reads FQNNGV. Germline trimming cut 5 bases from V and 5 bases from J; bases unmatched to any gene: 4. Based on the CDR3 plus reference TRBV11-2 and TRBJ2-2, the full variable domain is EAGVAQSPRYKIIEKRQSVAFWCNPISGHATLYWYQQILGQGPKLLIQFQNNGVVDDSQLPKDRFSAERLKGVDSTLKIQPAKLEDSAVYLCASSGQGATGELFFGEGSRLTVL.

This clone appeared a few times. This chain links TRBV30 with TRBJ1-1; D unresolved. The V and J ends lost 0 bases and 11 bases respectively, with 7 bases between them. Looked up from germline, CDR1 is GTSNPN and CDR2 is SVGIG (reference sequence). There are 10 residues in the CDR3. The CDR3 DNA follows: TGTGCCTGGAGTGTCGGTGTTGCTTTCTTT. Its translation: CAWSVGVAFF.

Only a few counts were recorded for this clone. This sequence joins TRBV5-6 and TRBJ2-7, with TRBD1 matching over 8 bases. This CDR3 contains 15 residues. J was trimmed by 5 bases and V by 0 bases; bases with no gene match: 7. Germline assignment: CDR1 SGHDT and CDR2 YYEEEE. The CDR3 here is CASSLGTGKKNEQYF. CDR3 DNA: TGTGCCAGCAGCTTGGGGACAGGGAAAAAGAACGAGCAGTACTTC.

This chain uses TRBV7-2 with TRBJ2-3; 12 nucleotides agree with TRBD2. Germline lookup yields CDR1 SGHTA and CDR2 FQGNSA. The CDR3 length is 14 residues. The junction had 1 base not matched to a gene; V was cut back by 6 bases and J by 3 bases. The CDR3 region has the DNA TGTGCCAGCAGGACTAGCGGGAGAACAGATACGCAGTATTTT. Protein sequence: CASRTSGRTDTQYF.

CDR3 protein: CASSPQSGYEQYF. CDR3 in DNA: TGTGCCAGCAGCCCCCAGTCTGGCTACGAGCAGTACTTC. The V gene is TRBV7-6, the J gene TRBJ2-7; D is unclear. The germline V and J ends were trimmed by 5 bases and 3 bases, with 11 bases remaining between them. This CDR3 region has 13 residues. The germline V gene has CDR1 SGHVS and CDR2 FNYEAQ.

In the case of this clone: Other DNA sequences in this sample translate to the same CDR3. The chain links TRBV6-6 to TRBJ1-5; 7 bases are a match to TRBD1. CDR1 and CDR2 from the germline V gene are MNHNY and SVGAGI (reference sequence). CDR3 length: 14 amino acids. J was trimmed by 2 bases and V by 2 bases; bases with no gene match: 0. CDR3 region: CASSYGQGNQPQHF. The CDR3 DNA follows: TGTGCCAGCAGTTACGGACAGGGCAATCAGCCCCAGCATTTT.

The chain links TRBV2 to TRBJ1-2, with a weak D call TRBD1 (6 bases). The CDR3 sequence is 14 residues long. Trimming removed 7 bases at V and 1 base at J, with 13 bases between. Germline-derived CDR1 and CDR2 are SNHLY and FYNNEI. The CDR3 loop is CASTQGRINYGYTF. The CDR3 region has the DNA TGTGCCAGCACCCAGGGGCGGATTAACTATGGCTACACCTTC.